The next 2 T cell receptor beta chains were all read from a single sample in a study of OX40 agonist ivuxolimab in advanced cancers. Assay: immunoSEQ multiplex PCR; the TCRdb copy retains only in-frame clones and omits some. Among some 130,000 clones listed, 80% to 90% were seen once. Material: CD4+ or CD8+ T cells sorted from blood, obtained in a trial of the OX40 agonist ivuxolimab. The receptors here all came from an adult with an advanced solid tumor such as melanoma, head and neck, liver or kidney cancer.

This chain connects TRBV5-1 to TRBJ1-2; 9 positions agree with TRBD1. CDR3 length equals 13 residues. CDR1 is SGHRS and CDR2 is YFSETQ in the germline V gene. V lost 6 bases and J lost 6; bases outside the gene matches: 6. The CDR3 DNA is TGCGCCAGCAATACCGGGACAGGGAATGGCTACACCTTC. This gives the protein CASNTGTGNGYTF.

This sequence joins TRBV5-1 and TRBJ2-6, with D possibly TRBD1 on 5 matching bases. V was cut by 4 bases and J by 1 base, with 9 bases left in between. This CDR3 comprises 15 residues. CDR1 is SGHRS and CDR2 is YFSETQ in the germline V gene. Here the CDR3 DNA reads TGCGCCAGCAGCATGCAGGGATCTGGGGCCAACGTCCTGACTTTC. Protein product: CASSMQGSGANVLTF.